A selection of T cell receptor beta chains follows, all from one sample in a study of ipilimumab plus nivolumab after autologous stem cell transplantation. Profiled with immunoSEQ multiplex PCR; TCRdb holds only in-frame clones, not every one. The table has roughly 86,000 clones, 65% to 85% seen once. This material consisted of PBMCs, taken in a trial of ipilimumab plus nivolumab as post-transplant consolidation. The receptors originated from a male donor with diffuse large B-cell lymphoma. Each CDR3 is given with its conserved first and last residue. The D gene is left open where the match is weak. Clone sizes are given selectively: once, few, many, or a class where the clone is expanded.

j_gene	d_gene	abundance	v_gene	CDR3aa	CDR3nt
TRBJ2-7	-	-	TRBV28	CASSLGSTYEQYF	TGTGCCAGCAGTTTAGGGTCTACCTACGAGCAGTACTTC
TRBJ1-1	-	-	TRBV27	CASSPAGRERAFF	TGTGCCAGCAGCCCGGCGGGTCGCGAAAGAGCTTTCTTT
TRBJ1-1	-	few	TRBV7-9	CASSLHTEAFF	TGTGCCAGCAGCTTACACACTGAAGCTTTCTTT
TRBJ2-3	-	once	TRBV5-4	CASSVGGPQSTDTQYF	TGTGCCAGCAGCGTGGGCGGGCCCCAAAGCACAGATACGCAGTATTTT
TRBJ2-1	-	-	TRBV5-8	CASSFQRVNEQFF	TGTGCCAGCAGCTTTCAGCGGGTTAATGAGCAGTTCTTC
TRBJ2-7	-	few	TRBV7-9	CASSPPATENADEQYF	TGTGCCAGCAGTCCCCCCGCCACCGAGAATGCAGACGAGCAGTACTTC
TRBJ2-3	-	once	TRBV10-3	CAIRGPTDTQYF	TGTGCCATCAGAGGCCCCACAGATACGCAGTATTTT
TRBJ1-1	TRBD1	-	TRBV5-6	CASSALTGFAEAFF	TGTGCCAGCAGCGCTCTGACAGGGTTCGCTGAAGCTTTCTTT
TRBJ1-3	-	-	TRBV9	CASRGVGNTIYF	TGTGCCAGCCGGGGTGTTGGAAACACCATATATTTT
TRBJ1-2	-	-	TRBV27	CASSLSVGGDYGYTF	TGTGCCAGCAGTTTATCAGTAGGGGGGGACTATGGCTACACCTTC
TRBJ1-1	TRBD1	-	TRBV18	CASSPGQKNTEAFF	TGTGCCAGCTCACCGGGACAGAAAAACACTGAAGCTTTCTTT
TRBJ2-7	TRBD1	-	TRBV6-5	CTITDRAYEQYF	TGTACCATAACGGACAGGGCTTACGAGCAGTACTTC
TRBJ2-3	-	-	TRBV11-2	CASSLRGARADTQYF	TGTGCCAGCAGCTTACGTGGGGCCCGGGCAGATACGCAGTATTTT
TRBJ2-7	TRBD1	-	TRBV6-6	CASTERGDSSYEQYF	TGTGCCAGCACCGAGAGAGGGGACAGCTCCTACGAGCAGTACTTC
TRBJ2-1	-	-	TRBV27	CASSRGGQYNEQFF	TGTGCCAGCAGTAGGGGGGGGCAGTACAATGAGCAGTTCTTC
TRBJ2-7	TRBD1	-	TRBV6-1	CASSARTGATYEQYF	TGTGCCAGCAGTGCCCGGACAGGGGCAACCTACGAGCAGTACTTC
TRBJ2-1	TRBD1	-	TRBV13	CASSLEGQHPSSYNEQFF	TGTGCCAGCAGCTTAGAGGGACAGCATCCGAGCTCCTACAATGAGCAGTTCTTC
TRBJ1-1	TRBD1	few	TRBV25-1	CASRATGGSEAFF	TGTGCCAGCAGAGCGACAGGGGGCTCTGAAGCTTTCTTT
TRBJ1-5	TRBD1	-	TRBV6-6	CASSTDRRNQPQHF	TGTGCCAGCAGTACGGACAGGCGGAATCAGCCCCAGCATTTT
TRBJ2-7	-	-	TRBV6-1	CASSDDLSSYEQYF	TGTGCCAGCAGTGATGACTTAAGCTCCTACGAGCAGTACTTC
TRBJ2-7	-	-	TRBV29-1	CSVVIRYEQYF	TGCAGCGTGGTCATACGGTACGAGCAGTACTTC
TRBJ2-1	TRBD1	-	TRBV5-8	CASSLFGTGAMNNEQFF	TGTGCCAGCAGCTTGTTTGGGACAGGGGCGATGAACAATGAGCAGTTCTTC
TRBJ2-7	TRBD1	-	TRBV4-1	CASSQGQGGSYEQYF	TGCGCCAGCAGCCAGGGACAGGGGGGCTCCTACGAGCAGTACTTC
TRBJ1-4	-	-	TRBV6-1	CASSPPNEKLFF	TGTGCCAGCAGTCCTCCCAATGAAAAACTGTTTTTT
TRBJ1-4	-	-	TRBV2	CASQATGTRNEKLFF	TGTGCCAGCCAGGCGACCGGGACAAGGAATGAAAAACTGTTTTTT
TRBJ2-6	-	-	TRBV10-3	CAISVGADSGANVLTF	TGTGCCATCAGTGTGGGGGCTGATTCTGGGGCCAACGTCCTGACTTTC
TRBJ1-2	TRBD1	-	TRBV2	CASSRTGGYGYTF	TGTGCCAGCAGTAGGACAGGGGGCTATGGCTACACCTTC
TRBJ1-1	-	-	TRBV7-2	CASSLRVETEAFF	TGTGCCAGCAGCCTGCGGGTTGAGACTGAAGCTTTCTTT
TRBJ1-6	-	-	TRBV5-8	CASSLAASLRNSPLHF	TGTGCCAGCAGCTTGGCGGCCAGCTTGAGGAATTCACCCCTCCACTTT
TRBJ2-2	-	once	TRBV6-5	CASRPDRGFGELFF	TGTGCCAGCAGGCCGGACCGGGGTTTCGGGGAGCTGTTTTTT
TRBJ1-2	-	-	TRBV5-1	CASSLYQGIDGYTF	TGCGCCAGCAGCTTGTACCAGGGAATCGATGGCTACACCTTC
TRBJ1-2	TRBD1	once	TRBV7-8	CASSLDTGADYGYTF	TGTGCCAGCAGCTTAGATACAGGGGCGGACTATGGCTACACCTTC
TRBJ1-4	-	-	TRBV7-3	CATRFGGWEKLFF	TGTGCCACGCGCTTTGGGGGATGGGAAAAACTGTTTTTT
TRBJ2-3	TRBD2	-	TRBV5-5	CASSRLAGGTDTQYF	TGTGCCAGCAGCCGACTAGCGGGGGGGACAGATACGCAGTATTTT
TRBJ2-3	TRBD2	-	TRBV6-5	CASSYETAGRRAQYF	TGTGCCAGCAGTTACGAGACAGCGGGAAGACGGGCGCAGTATTTT
TRBJ1-1	-	-	TRBV6-1	CASSEVGVGNTEAFF	TGTGCCAGCAGTGAAGTAGGGGTGGGGAACACTGAAGCTTTCTTT
TRBJ2-2	-	-	TRBV18	CASSPLAGLNTGELFF	TGTGCCAGCTCACCACTTGCAGGGTTGAACACCGGGGAGCTGTTTTTT
TRBJ2-7	-	-	TRBV7-8	CASSLNARNYEQYF	TGTGCCAGCAGCTTAAACGCCAGAAACTACGAGCAGTACTTC
TRBJ2-1	TRBD2	-	TRBV11-2	CASSSLDTGGGNEQFF	TGTGCCAGCAGCTCTCTTGATACGGGGGGTGGCAATGAGCAGTTCTTC
TRBJ2-3	TRBD1	once	TRBV5-1	CASSHYRGQDTQYF	TGCGCCAGCAGCCATTACAGGGGGCAGGATACGCAGTATTTT
TRBJ1-2	TRBD1	-	TRBV11-2	CASSSLQGKRDGYTF	TGTGCCAGCAGCTCCTTACAGGGGAAAAGAGATGGCTACACCTTC
TRBJ2-2	-	-	TRBV6-5	CASRGGQPTGELFF	TGTGCCAGCAGAGGCGGACAGCCCACCGGGGAGCTGTTTTTT
TRBJ1-1	TRBD1	-	TRBV5-4	CASSPSDRVNTEAFF	TGTGCCAGCAGCCCATCGGACAGGGTGAACACTGAAGCTTTCTTT
TRBJ1-4	-	-	TRBV4-1	CASSLVYSGATTNEKLFF	TGCGCCAGCAGCCTAGTCTATTCGGGGGCGACAACTAATGAAAAACTGTTTTTT
TRBJ1-3	-	-	TRBV5-5	CASSLAAGESLVGNTIYF	TGTGCCAGCAGCTTGGCGGCAGGGGAAAGCCTCGTTGGAAACACCATATATTTT
TRBJ2-3	-	-	TRBV19	CASSKLGGGTDTQYF	TGTGCCAGTAGTAAACTAGGGGGGGGAACAGATACGCAGTATTTT
TRBJ2-3	TRBD1	once	TRBV6-1	CASSVGDRAGDTQYF	TGTGCCAGCAGTGTAGGGGACAGGGCGGGAGATACGCAGTATTTT
TRBJ2-1	-	-	TRBV11-2	CASGPVPYNEQFF	TGTGCCAGCGGGCCGGTCCCCTACAATGAGCAGTTCTTC